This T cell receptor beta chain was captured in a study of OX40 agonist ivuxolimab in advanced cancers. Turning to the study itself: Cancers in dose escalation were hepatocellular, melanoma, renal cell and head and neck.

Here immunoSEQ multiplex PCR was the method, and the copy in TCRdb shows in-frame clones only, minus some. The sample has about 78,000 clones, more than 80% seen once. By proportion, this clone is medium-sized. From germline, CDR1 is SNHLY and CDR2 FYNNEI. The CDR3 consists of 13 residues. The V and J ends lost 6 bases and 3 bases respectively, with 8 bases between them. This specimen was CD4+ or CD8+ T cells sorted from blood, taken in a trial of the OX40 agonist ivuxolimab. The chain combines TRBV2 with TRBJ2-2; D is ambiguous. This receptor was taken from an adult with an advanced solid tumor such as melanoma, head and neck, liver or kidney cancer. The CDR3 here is CASSSYDTGELFF. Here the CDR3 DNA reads TGTGCCAGCAGCTCATATGACACCGGGGAGCTGTTTTTT.